A selection of T cell receptor beta chains follows, all from one sample in a study of shared clonotypes between healthy human individuals. Sequenced by immunoSEQ multiplex PCR; TCRdb stores in-frame clones only, minus some. The table shows roughly 2.6 million clones, with 85% to 95% occurring only once. Sequencing input: naive CD4+ T cells sorted from blood. Receptors were obtained from a man aged 18 to 35 in good health. CDR3s include the opening cysteine and the closing phenylalanine or tryptophan. The order of the fields is CDR3 protein, CDR3 DNA, J gene, V gene, D gene, clone size. A D gene is named only where the DNA matches it firmly. Clone size is shown for a subset of rows, as once, few, many or a class of expanded clone.

CDR3: CASTLGGSSYEQYF; DNA: TGTGCCAGCACTCTAGGGGGGTCCTCCTACGAGCAGTACTTC; J: TRBJ2-7; V: TRBV5-5; D: NA; size: NA
CDR3: CASSYTVDSNQPQHF; DNA: TGTGCCAGCAGTTACACGGTGGATAGCAATCAGCCCCAGCATTTT; J: TRBJ1-5; V: TRBV6-5; D: NA; size: few
CDR3: CSVPHDAAPGGYTF; DNA: TGCAGCGTCCCGCACGACGCGGCCCCGGGAGGCTACACCTTC; J: TRBJ1-2; V: TRBV29-1; D: NA; size: NA
CDR3: CASSADTTDTQYF; DNA: TGCGCCAGCAGCGCCGACACCACAGATACGCAGTATTTT; J: TRBJ2-3; V: TRBV5-1; D: NA; size: NA
CDR3: CASSSGLAGGLQFF; DNA: TGTGCCAGCAGCTCGGGACTAGCGGGGGGCTTGCAGTTCTTC; J: TRBJ2-1; V: TRBV2; D: TRBD2; size: NA
CDR3: CASSLGTAYEQYF; DNA: TGTGCCAGCAGCTTAGGAACAGCCTACGAGCAGTACTTC; J: TRBJ2-7; V: TRBV11-2; D: NA; size: NA
CDR3: CASSLLGLAGGTYEQYF; DNA: TGTGCCAGCAGTTTATTGGGACTAGCGGGGGGGACCTACGAGCAGTACTTC; J: TRBJ2-7; V: TRBV28; D: TRBD2; size: NA
CDR3: CAISDSRLAGYEQYF; DNA: TGTGCCATCAGTGATTCGAGGCTAGCGGGATACGAGCAGTACTTC; J: TRBJ2-7; V: TRBV10-3; D: TRBD2; size: NA
CDR3: CASSFDRGGNQPQHF; DNA: TGTGCCAGCAGTTTTGATAGGGGAGGCAATCAGCCCCAGCATTTT; J: TRBJ1-5; V: TRBV28; D: NA; size: once
CDR3: CASSFPKQETQYF; DNA: TGTGCCAGCAGCTTTCCCAAACAAGAGACCCAGTACTTC; J: TRBJ2-5; V: TRBV5-6; D: NA; size: NA
CDR3: CASSITGTRTYNEQFF; DNA: TGTGCCAGTAGTATCACCGGGACTAGGACCTACAATGAGCAGTTCTTC; J: TRBJ2-1; V: TRBV19; D: TRBD2; size: NA
CDR3: CASYSGTLSYEQYF; DNA: TGTGCCAGTTATTCCGGGACATTGTCCTACGAGCAGTACTTC; J: TRBJ2-7; V: TRBV28; D: NA; size: NA
CDR3: CASSSRGGPGAISGNTIYF; DNA: TGTGCCAGCAGCTCAAGGGGGGGCCCTGGGGCTATCTCTGGAAACACCATATATTTT; J: TRBJ1-3; V: TRBV11-2; D: NA; size: NA
CDR3: CASSLYTGELFF; DNA: TGTGCCAGCAGCTTATACACCGGGGAGCTGTTTTTT; J: TRBJ2-2; V: TRBV7-6; D: NA; size: NA
CDR3: CASSLTPIGRSTDTQYF; DNA: TGTGCCAGCAGCTTAACCCCCATAGGGCGGTCCACAGATACGCAGTATTTT; J: TRBJ2-3; V: TRBV7-9; D: NA; size: NA
CDR3: CASSRRQGAENEQFF; DNA: TGTGCCAGCAGTCGTCGACAGGGGGCTGAAAATGAGCAGTTCTTC; J: TRBJ2-1; V: TRBV5-4; D: TRBD1; size: NA
CDR3: CASSPMQGTEQFF; DNA: TGTGCCAGCTCACCGATGCAGGGAACTGAGCAGTTCTTC; J: TRBJ2-1; V: TRBV18; D: NA; size: NA
CDR3: CASRFSGSSYNEQFF; DNA: TGCGCCAGCAGATTTAGCGGGAGTTCTTACAATGAGCAGTTCTTC; J: TRBJ2-1; V: TRBV4-1; D: TRBD2; size: NA
CDR3: CASSYQTGSRYEQYF; DNA: TGTGCCAGCAGTTACCAAACAGGGTCACGGTACGAGCAGTACTTC; J: TRBJ2-7; V: TRBV6-5; D: NA; size: NA
CDR3: CASAESGTGEQYF; DNA: TGTGCTAGTGCCGAGAGCGGGACAGGGGAGCAGTACTTC; J: TRBJ2-7; V: TRBV12-5; D: TRBD1; size: NA
CDR3: CASSGQVPNSPLHF; DNA: TGTGCCAGCAGCGGACAGGTCCCTAATTCACCCCTCCACTTT; J: TRBJ1-6; V: TRBV6-6; D: TRBD1; size: NA
CDR3: CASSQEDGVGQPQHF; DNA: TGCGCCAGCAGCCAAGAGGACGGGGTGGGGCAGCCCCAGCATTTT; J: TRBJ1-5; V: TRBV4-1; D: NA; size: NA
CDR3: CASSETGLGGNQPQHF; DNA: TGTGCCAGCAGTGAAACGGGGTTAGGAGGCAATCAGCCCCAGCATTTT; J: TRBJ1-5; V: TRBV25-1; D: NA; size: NA
CDR3: CAGGRTSGANVLTF; DNA: TGTGCCGGCGGACGGACCTCTGGGGCCAACGTCCTGACTTTC; J: TRBJ2-6; V: TRBV7-2; D: NA; size: once
CDR3: CASSQEYDRGNEKLFF; DNA: TGCGCCAGCAGCCAAGAGTATGACAGGGGCAATGAAAAACTGTTTTTT; J: TRBJ1-4; V: TRBV4-1; D: TRBD1; size: NA
CDR3: CASGGLRPNYGYTF; DNA: TGTGCCAGCGGGGGCCTGCGCCCTAACTATGGCTACACCTTC; J: TRBJ1-2; V: TRBV6-1; D: NA; size: NA